The 22 T cell receptor beta chains in this list originate from one sample, sequenced in a study of T-cell reconstitution after alpha-beta-depleted transplantation in children. As it was prepared, the TCRbeta library received unique molecular identifiers. TCRdb processed the PCR reads anew with MiXCR; each CDR3 protein has one entry. Here the sample spans under 450,000 distinct CDR3 sequences, about 16% being singletons. The sample consisted of PBMCs, mostly from graft donor cells, taken 360 days after TCRalphabeta/CD19-depleted stem cell transplant. All receptors derive from a boy younger than two who had a stem cell transplant for Wiskott-Aldrich syndrome, so the T cells may come from the graft donor.

The chain couples TRBV20-1 to TRBJ2-3, with no clear D. Trimming removed 1 base from V and 0 bases from J, with 17 bases in between. The CDR3 spans 17 residues. CDR1 and CDR2 from the germline V gene are DFQATT and SNEGSKA (reference sequence). The CDR3 DNA reads as TGCAGTGCTAGAGGTATGCTCGACGGACCTAGCACAGATACGCAGTATTTT. The encoded protein is CSARGMLDGPSTDTQYF.

This clonotype was counted at least ten times. The chain recombines TRBV7-9 with TRBJ2-5, with D perhaps matching TRBD1 or TRBD2 (5 bases each). Between the trimmed V and J ends, which lost 3 bases and 1 base, there was a span of 9 bases. Germline assignment: CDR1 SEHNR and CDR2 FQNEAQ (reference sequence). This CDR3 region has 14 residues. In DNA, the CDR3 is TGTGCCAGCAGCTTGGTGGGACCCCAAGAGACCCAGTACTTC. Its protein product is CASSLVGPQETQYF.

The chain couples TRBV11-3 to TRBJ2-1; TRBD1 or TRBD2 may be the D gene (6 bases each). CDR1 SGHNT and CDR2 YENEEA come from the germline V gene. Trimming left V 1 base short and J 6 bases short, with 13 bases between. The CDR3 is 15 residues long. The chain's CDR3 is CASSLGYKGGNEQFF. The DNA of the CDR3 is TGTGCCAGCAGCTTAGGGTATAAGGGGGGCAATGAGCAGTTCTTC.

The rearrangement joins TRBV20-1 to TRBJ2-7, with 7 bases fitting TRBD2. From germline, CDR1 is DFQATT and CDR2 SNEGSKA (reference sequence). V gave up 3 bases and J gave up 5 bases; unmatched junction bases: 10. CDR3 length: 14 amino acids. CDR3 residues: CSARGGGPLNEQYF. The CDR3 nucleotides are TGCAGTGCTAGGGGGGGAGGGCCGTTGAACGAGCAGTACTTC.

This clonotype was picked up a small number of times. The rearrangement joins TRBV27 to TRBJ2-4; D call uncertain. The V end was cut by 2 bases, the J end by 0 bases, with 14 bases between. The CDR3 is 17 residues long. Per the germline V gene, CDR1 is MNHEY and CDR2 is SMNVEV (reference sequence). The CDR3 here is CASSLGPVSLAKNIQYF. The CDR3 nucleotides are TGTGCCAGCAGTTTAGGACCGGTGTCGCTAGCCAAAAACATTCAGTACTTC.

This chain connects TRBV7-2 to TRBJ2-2; D not certain. The CDR3 consists of 15 residues. V lost 5 bases and J lost 2, with 12 bases in between. In germline, CDR1 is SGHTA, CDR2 FQGNSA. CDR3 sequence (DNA): TGTGCCAGCAGCCCATGGTCGCCTAACACCGGGGAGCTGTTTTTT. As protein: CASSPWSPNTGELFF.

The chain has TRBV20-1 and TRBJ2-3, with 8 bases lining up with TRBD2. CDR1 and CDR2 (germline): DFQATT, SNEGSKA (reference sequence). V shed 1 base and J 8 bases; nucleotides not matched to a gene: 8. This CDR3 is built from 14 residues. The CDR3 DNA reads TGCAGTGCTAGAGGACGGCGGGGGGAAGGTACGCAGTATTTT. This codes for CSARGRRGEGTQYF.

The chain uses TRBV15 and TRBJ2-2; either TRBD1 or TRBD2 may fit D (5 bases each). V gave up 8 bases and J gave up 3 bases, with 13 bases separating them. CDR1 is LNHNV and CDR2 is YYDKDF in the germline V gene (reference sequence). The CDR3 loop spans 14 amino acids. The CDR3 DNA reads as TGTGCCACCTCGGGGACCGCGTACACCGGGGAGCTGTTTTTT. Protein sequence: CATSGTAYTGELFF.

This clonotype occurred many times. This sequence joins TRBV5-1 and TRBJ2-1; the match to TRBD1 covers 9 bases. Germline V CDR1 and CDR2: SGHRS, YFSETQ. V dropped 4 bases and J dropped 4; count of bases not matched to a gene: 9. The CDR3 has 16 residues. CDR3 nucleotides: TGCGCCAGCAGCGCCTTAACAGGGGGCCCTTACAATGAGCAGTTCTTC. It specifies CASSALTGGPYNEQFF.

The CDR3 loop reads CASSKGARGSFNEQFF. CDR3 nucleotides: TGTGCCAGCAGCAAAGGGGCAAGGGGCTCCTTCAATGAGCAGTTCTTC. The chain links TRBV21-1 to TRBJ2-1. TRBV21-1 is a recognized pseudogene. The CDR3 length is 16 residues.

The gene calls are TRBV5-1 and TRBJ2-5; the match to TRBD2 covers 9 bases. This CDR3 region has 14 residues. V shed 6 bases, J shed 5 bases, and the junction held 8 bases outside the gene matches. The germline gives CDR1 SGHRS, CDR2 YFSETQ. The CDR3 sequence is CASTIAGVGETQYF. The CDR3, as DNA: TGCGCCAGCACAATAGCGGGAGTTGGGGAGACCCAGTACTTC.

This clonotype was seen more than once but under ten times. This chain uses TRBV5-6 with TRBJ2-7; 8 nucleotides match TRBD2. The CDR3 has 17 residues. V gave up 2 bases and J gave up 4 bases; unmatched junction bases: 14. Germline V CDR1 and CDR2: SGHDT, YYEEEE. This CDR3 is CASSFYIAGLILYEQYF. In nucleotides, the CDR3 is TGTGCCAGCAGCTTTTATATAGCGGGGTTGATTCTATACGAGCAGTACTTC.

Only one count was recorded for this clonotype. The chain links TRBV14 to TRBJ2-7, with D perhaps matching TRBD1 or TRBD2 (5 bases each). This CDR3 region has 14 residues. CDR1 SGHDN and CDR2 FVKESK come from the germline V gene. V was trimmed by 2 bases and J by 3 bases, leaving 11 bases between them. CDR3 nucleotides: TGTGCCAGCAGCCAATTGGGACCTTTCTACGAGCAGTACTTC. Translating gives CASSQLGPFYEQYF.

The chain joins TRBV6-2 or TRBV6-3 to TRBJ2-7; 9 nucleotides match TRBD1. CDR3 length: 13 residues. Germline V gene lookup returns CDR1 MNHEY and CDR2 SVGEGT. The V segment lost 8 bases and the J segment 5 bases; nucleotides outside the gene matches: 7. CDR3 residues: CASLGQGGHEQYF. CDR3 nucleotide sequence: TGTGCCAGCCTGGGACAGGGTGGACACGAGCAGTACTTC.

This clonotype was detected a few times. The chain uses TRBV12-3 or TRBV12-4 and TRBJ2-5, with D possibly TRBD2 on 6 matching bases. This CDR3 is built from 10 residues. Deletions cut 8 bases from V and 5 bases from J, with 6 bases between. The CDR3: CASGRETQYF. The DNA of the CDR3 is TGTGCCAGCGGGAGGGAGACCCAGTACTTC.

CDR3 loop: CASSAGPLLYNEQFF. In nucleotides, the CDR3 is TGTGCCAGCAGCGCCGGACCCCTACTATACAATGAGCAGTTCTTC. The chain employs TRBV9 and TRBJ2-1; no firm D call. The germline CDR1 and CDR2 sequences are SGDLS and YYNGEE. The CDR3 runs 15 residues. V shed 3 bases and J shed 4 bases, with 14 bases lying between them.

The CDR3 bases are TGCAGCGTGGCACGAGGAGTGGATACGCAGTATTTT. Residues: CSVARGVDTQYF. V gene TRBV29-1 combines with J gene TRBJ2-3, with D hard to call. Per germline, CDR1 SQVTM and CDR2 ANQGSEA. Between the trimmed V and J ends, which lost 6 bases and 6 bases, there was a span of 13 bases. This CDR3 comprises 12 residues.

This clonotype was found many times. This sequence joins TRBV20-1 and TRBJ2-7, with 9 bases aligning to TRBD2. V trimming: 7 bases; J trimming: 0 bases; junction bases outside the gene matches: 10. The CDR3 has 15 residues. The germline V gene encodes CDR1 DFQATT and CDR2 SNEGSKA (reference sequence). CDR3 in DNA: TGCAGTGGGGATCTGACTAGCGGATACTCCTACGAGCAGTACTTC. It codes for CSGDLTSGYSYEQYF.

The CDR3 DNA sequence: TGTGCCAGCAGACAGACAGGGGCGGGCTACAATGAGCAGTTCTTC. It yields the protein CASRQTGAGYNEQFF. The chain carries TRBV28 and TRBJ2-1; 8 nucleotides line up with TRBD1. CDR3 length equals 15 residues. CDR1 MDHEN and CDR2 SYDVKM come from the germline V gene. V lost 6 bases, J lost 3 bases, and 7 bases stayed unmatched.

The chain joins TRBV7-2 to TRBJ2-7, with D perhaps being TRBD1 or TRBD2 (6 bases each). Germline V gene lookup returns CDR1 SGHTA and CDR2 FQGNSA. V was shortened by 1 base and J by 0 bases, with 10 bases between the two germline ends. This CDR3 is built from 15 residues. The CDR3 region is CASSLGGATSYEQYF. The CDR3 coding sequence is TGTGCCAGCAGCTTAGGGGGGGCAACCTCCTACGAGCAGTACTTC.

The chain is built from TRBV7-2 and TRBJ2-1; weak D call: TRBD2 (6 bases). This CDR3 contains 14 residues. Trimming pared 5 bases from V and 10 bases from J, leaving 18 bases between. CDR1 and CDR2 (germline): SGHTA, FQGNSA. The CDR3 sequence is CASSRPLFGGEQFF. The CDR3 bases are TGTGCCAGCAGCCGCCCCCTATTCGGAGGGGAGCAGTTCTTC.

This clonotype was detected only a few times. This chain uses TRBV11-2 with TRBJ2-1; TRBD2 is a possible D gene (6 bases). The V and J ends lost 2 bases and 6 bases respectively, with 23 bases between them. This CDR3 has 18 residues. The germline V gene encodes CDR1 SGHAT and CDR2 FQNNGV. The CDR3 region is CASSLRGLRSGDFNEQFF. The DNA for the CDR3 is TGTGCCAGCAGCTTAAGGGGATTGAGGTCGGGGGACTTCAATGAGCAGTTCTTC.